This note documents a single T cell receptor beta chain sequence. Its binding antigen is unknown. Base-call qualities are not available, and no considerably larger clone is one nucleotide away. The donors were included in the validation cohort of some 120 subjects, a group kept apart from the roughly 610-subject first cohort. Library preparation employed the immunoSEQ multiplex PCR assay. On the study's bioinformatics: A statistical classification framework was built to diagnose cytomegalovirus status from the catalog of TCR beta chain sequences. TCRdb limited this immuneACCESS table to in-frame rearrangements with V and J called. A share of clones is missing; checked studies link under half to unresolved V genes, and the rest is unexplained. V and J calls and clone size are copied from that table; D and trimming were computed from the DNA. The sample table lists over 110,000 clones, approximately 85% of them with a count of one. Over 1.1% of the sample comes from the top ten.

The data originate from a study of cytomegalovirus exposure and HLA in healthy donors (TCRdb year 2017). The study in broad terms: According to a later analysis, one platform produced both the roughly 110 validation repertoires and the 730 or so repertoires of the first cohort. The study aimed to test whether cataloging public T cell receptors could reveal signatures of past pathogen exposure. Besides the first cohort of some 670 subjects, a separate validation cohort made up of roughly 120 different subjects was used. To predict cytomegalovirus infection status, the study combined high-throughput TCR immunosequencing, statistical association of individual TCRs with disease status, and machine learning. Broader findings and caveats from the paper: Subsequent analysis determined that TCRs grouped into clusters in the first cohort also showed a tendency toward co-occurrence across the roughly 130 validation repertoires, and approximately 93% of cluster scores exceeded 0. The authors suggested that the approach could potentially be extended to other disease states and immunological phenotypes. Most TCR sequences were observed very rarely across donors, whereas some public TCRs were present in many individuals. A few of the identified cytomegalovirus-associated TCR beta chains were confirmed in vitro to be specific for cytomegalovirus antigens. In both the original and validation cohorts, the classifier was reported to diagnose cytomegalovirus status with high specificity and sensitivity. The study gave a list of about 150 TCR beta chains associated with cytomegalovirus. The validation cohort had no HLA typing available for a later analysis, so co-occurrence within that cohort was assessed over all 120 or so repertoires.

V trim: 7 bases; J trim: 5 bases; unmatched bases: 7. CDR1 MNHNY and CDR2 SVGAGI are derived from the germline V gene (reference sequence). CDR3 length: 13 amino acids, cysteine to phenylalanine. Solely the CDR3 DNA is kept, with 39 bases framed from the first base. Sequencing was carried out using PBMCs. This TCR came from a woman aged 25 to 39 in good health and CMV-seronegative. The rearrangement joined TRBV6-6 to TRBJ1-2; the junction holds 7 bases that match TRBD1. The sequenced DNA is TGTGCCAGCAAGCCCCCGGGACAGTATGGCTACACCTTC. Protein translation: CASKPPGQYGYTF.